Following are 20 T cell receptor beta chains from one sample sequenced in a study of blood T cell repertoires in COVID-19. Using immunoSEQ multiplex PCR, the repertoire was profiled, and TCRdb retains in-frame clones only, with some absent. The table records some 130,000 clones, about 89% of them present only once. Source material: peripheral blood. These receptors originate from a man between 45 and 60 years old with active or convalescent COVID-19.

This chain connects TRBV15 to TRBJ1-2, with a possible D match to TRBD1 (6 bases). The CDR3 has 14 amino acids. Trimming removed 0 bases at V and 7 bases at J, with 12 bases between. Looked up from germline, CDR1 is LNHNV and CDR2 is YYDKDF (reference sequence). The DNA of the CDR3 is TGTGCCACCAGCAGAGATGGGGGGGCCGGTGGCTACACCTTC. Amino acid sequence: CATSRDGGAGGYTF.

V usage is TRBV29-1 and J usage is TRBJ1-4; 8 bases fit TRBD1. This CDR3 is 14 amino acids long. With V trimmed by 3 bases and J by 4 bases, 4 bases remained unmatched. Germline values: CDR1 SQVTM, CDR2 ANQGSEA. For the CDR3, the DNA is TGCAGCGTTGAGGACAGGGACAATAATGAAAAACTGTTTTTT. It encodes CSVEDRDNNEKLFF.

The table lists this clone with a few counts. J is TRBJ2-7 and V is TRBV19; possible D gene TRBD1, 6 bases. V was pared by 0 bases and J by 3 bases, with 12 bases between. The CDR3 has 15 amino acids. CDR1 and CDR2 from the germline V gene are LNHDA and SQIVND (reference sequence). In DNA, the CDR3 is TGTGCCAGTAGTATAGATCATCAGGGGAACTACGAGCAGTACTTC. Amino acids: CASSIDHQGNYEQYF.

The genes are TRBV25-1 and TRBJ1-1; the match to TRBD1 covers 7 bases. The CDR3 covers 16 residues. Germline V gene data show CDR1 as MGHDK and CDR2 as SYGVNS. Trimming took 1 base from V and 4 from J; bases not matched to a gene: 9. CDR3 residues: CASSELGGARSTEAFF. In DNA form, the CDR3 reads TGTGCCAGCAGTGAATTAGGGGGCGCTCGTTCCACTGAAGCTTTCTTT. Supplemented by reference TRBV25-1 and TRBJ1-1, the full variable domain reads EADIYQTPRYLVIGTGKKITLECSQTMGHDKMYWYQQDPGMELHLIHYSYGVNSTEKGDLSSESTVSRIRTEHFPLTLESARPSHTSQYLCASSELGGARSTEAFFGQGTRLTVV.

The chain employs TRBV5-1 and TRBJ2-2; 9 positions match TRBD1. Germline CDR1 reads SGHRS; CDR2 reads YFSETQ. The CDR3 is made up of 15 amino acids. V gave up 4 bases and J gave up 7 bases; unmatched junction bases: 8. CDR3 sequence: CASSTTGTGFGELFF. In DNA form, the CDR3 reads TGCGCCAGCAGCACAACCGGGACAGGGTTCGGGGAGCTGTTTTTT.

The V and J genes are TRBV28 and TRBJ2-6; possibly TRBD1 for D (6 bases). The germline V and J ends were trimmed by 1 base and 0 bases, with 16 bases remaining between them. CDR1 is MDHEN, CDR2 SYDVKM, per germline. The length of the CDR3 is 19 residues. CDR3 region: CASSLLGTKRRSGANVLTF. In DNA, the CDR3 is TGTGCCAGCAGTTTATTGGGGACAAAACGCCGCTCTGGGGCCAACGTCCTGACTTTC.

This clone was recorded only once. V and J are TRBV6-6 and TRBJ1-5; 10 positions match TRBD1. Germline V gene lookup returns CDR1 MNHNY and CDR2 SVGAGI (reference sequence). With V trimmed by 5 bases and J by 2 bases, 9 bases remained unmatched. The CDR3 sequence is 17 residues long. The chain's CDR3 is CASSPSGTGVGNQPQHF. The DNA of the CDR3 is TGTGCCAGCAGTCCCTCCGGGACAGGGGTTGGCAATCAGCCCCAGCATTTT.

The chain links TRBV28 to TRBJ2-7; D is perhaps TRBD1 (5 bases). V gave up 3 bases and J gave up 4 bases, with 13 bases separating them. Germline loops: CDR1 MDHEN, CDR2 SYDVKM. The CDR3 consists of 14 residues. CDR3 residues: CASSLVTVKYEQYF. DNA of the CDR3: TGTGCCAGCAGTTTGGTGACAGTCAAATACGAGCAGTACTTC.

The J gene is TRBJ1-2, the V gene TRBV7-9; TRBD1 agrees at 9 bases. V trimming: 2 bases; J trimming: 2 bases; junction bases outside the gene matches: 6. In germline, CDR1 is SEHNR, CDR2 FQNEAQ (reference sequence). The CDR3 is 16 residues long. CDR3 in amino acids: CASSLSSGTGNYGYTF. In DNA, the CDR3 is TGTGCCAGCAGCTTATCCTCTGGGACAGGGAACTATGGCTACACCTTC.

This chain links TRBV30 with TRBJ1-5; no clear D. Germline V gene lookup returns CDR1 GTSNPN and CDR2 SVGIG (reference sequence). This CDR3 comprises 14 residues. Trimming took 0 bases from V and 1 from J, leaving 7 bases between them. CDR3 protein: CAWSVQLSNQPQHF. The CDR3 DNA follows: TGTGCCTGGAGTGTACAGTTGAGCAATCAGCCCCAGCATTTT. The complete variable domain, with remaining parts taken from reference TRBV30 and TRBJ1-5, reads SQTIHQWPATLVQPVGSPLSLECTVEGTSNPNLYWYRQAAGRGLQLLFYSVGIGQISSEVPQNLSASRPQDRQFILSSKKLLLSDSGFYLCAWSVQLSNQPQHFGDGTRLSIL.

V usage is TRBV29-1 and J usage is TRBJ1-2; 8 nucleotides match TRBD1. There are 12 residues in the CDR3. Trimming cost V 6 bases and J 5 bases; bases outside gene matches: 5. Per the germline V gene, CDR1 is SQVTM and CDR2 is ANQGSEA. The CDR3 sequence is CSVSTGGYGYTF. The DNA for the CDR3 is TGCAGCGTATCAACAGGGGGGTATGGCTACACCTTC.

The V call is TRBV3-1 (or the pseudogene TRBV3-2), the J call TRBJ2-2; tentative D call: TRBD1 (5 bases). Germline V gene lookup returns CDR1 LGHDT and CDR2 YNNKEL (reference sequence). V lost 1 base to trimming and J lost 5 bases, with 8 bases between them. The CDR3 covers 14 residues. CDR3 region: CASSQGRGTGELFF. The CDR3 nucleotides read TGTGCCAGCAGCCAAGGAAGGGGTACCGGGGAGCTGTTTTTT.

This sequence joins TRBV7-2 and TRBJ1-2; a possible D gene is TRBD1 (5 bases). V was cut by 1 base and J by 0 bases, with 15 bases left in between. Germline V gives CDR1 SGHTA, CDR2 FQGNSA. CDR3 length: 17 residues. The CDR3 nucleotides read TGTGCCAGCAGCTTAGGGGGGACTCAATTCACTAACTATGGCTACACCTTC. Translation: CASSLGGTQFTNYGYTF.

This chain links TRBV6-5 with TRBJ2-1; maybe TRBD1 (6 bases). There are 12 residues in the CDR3. V dropped 10 bases and J dropped 6 bases, with 13 bases sitting between them. Germline V gene sequence: CDR1 MNHEY, CDR2 SVGAGI. In DNA, the CDR3 is TGTGCCACCAACAGGGCCTCCAATGAGCAGTTCTTC. Its translation: CATNRASNEQFF.

The V call is TRBV30, the J call TRBJ2-6; D perhaps matches TRBD1 (6 bases). CDR3 length: 14 residues. CDR1 and CDR2 from the germline V gene are GTSNPN and SVGIG (reference sequence). Trimming left V 7 bases short and J 4 bases short, with 14 bases between. The CDR3 reads CASFTGSGANVLTF. The CDR3 DNA sequence: TGTGCCTCATTCACAGGGTCAGGGGCCAACGTCCTGACTTTC.

The sample holds one count of this clone. The chain couples TRBV5-5 to TRBJ2-5, with 7 bases identical to TRBD1. The CDR3 is 14 residues long. Germline trimming cut 4 bases from V and 2 bases from J; bases unmatched to any gene: 5. Germline V gene sequence: CDR1 SGHKS, CDR2 YYEKEE (reference sequence). The CDR3 DNA reads TGTGCCAGCAGCCCAACAGGGGCACAAGAGACCCAGTACTTC. It codes for CASSPTGAQETQYF.

The rearrangement uses TRBV6-5 and TRBJ2-3; D is undetermined. The CDR3 spans 14 residues. Trimming cost V 0 bases and J 4 bases, with 8 bases left between them. Germline-derived CDR1 and CDR2 are MNHEY and SVGAGI. The CDR3, as DNA: TGTGCCAGCAGTTACTCGACACTCCCAGATACGCAGTATTTT. The encoded protein is CASSYSTLPDTQYF.

The chain's CDR3 is CSVEGDGLAGALAKNIQYF. The DNA for the CDR3 is TGCAGCGTTGAGGGTGACGGACTAGCGGGGGCCCTAGCCAAAAACATTCAGTACTTC. This chain links TRBV29-1 with TRBJ2-4, with 13 nucleotides matching TRBD2. CDR1 SQVTM and CDR2 ANQGSEA come from the germline V gene. After removal of 3 bases from V and 0 bases from J, the junction contained 11 bases not matched to a gene. CDR3 length: 19 amino acids.

The sample holds one count of this clone. The V call is TRBV5-4, the J call TRBJ1-1, with 7 bases lining up with TRBD1. V was clipped by 4 bases and J by 1 base; unmatched bases: 7. The CDR3 runs 15 residues. CDR1 and CDR2 (germline): SGHNT, YYREEE (reference sequence). CDR3 sequence (DNA): TGTGCCAGCAGCACACCACGGACAGGGAACACTGAAGCTTTCTTT. Translation: CASSTPRTGNTEAFF.

The rearrangement joins TRBV9 to TRBJ2-3; TRBD2 matches 11 bases. Trimming removed 3 bases from V and 2 bases from J; junction bases left unmatched: 14. Per the germline V gene, CDR1 is SGDLS and CDR2 is YYNGEE. This CDR3 contains 19 residues. The CDR3, as DNA: TGTGCCAGCAGCGCCTACACCCCAGGACTAGCGGGCCACACAGATACGCAGTATTTT. This codes for CASSAYTPGLAGHTDTQYF.